This TCR beta chain was captured by sequencing in a study of CD8 T cells in ankylosing spondylitis. This clonotype has a handful of counts. CDR1 and CDR2 from the germline V gene are SGHTA and FQGTGA. V shed 0 bases and J 2 bases; nucleotides not matched to a gene: 3. The CDR3 is 17 amino acids. Via MiXCR, TCRdb re-called the 5' RACE reads, giving one row per CDR3 protein. This sample has approximately 250,000 distinct CDR3 sequences; roughly a quarter occur once, and the top ten carry 0.5% to 0.65%. This chain connects TRBV7-3 to TRBJ2-6; TRBD1 matches 8 bases. The sequenced material came from blood, either unsorted or a sorted T cell fraction (not recorded which). The clonotype was recovered from a male donor with ankylosing spondylitis or in good health (not recorded which). The CDR3 region has the DNA TGTGCCAGCAGCTTAACGGGACAGGAGGCTGGGGCCAACGTCCTGACTTTC. Protein sequence: CASSLTGQEAGANVLTF.